This is a list of T cell receptor beta chains from one sample in a study of human thymus T cells. Sequenced by immunoSEQ multiplex PCR; TCRdb stores in-frame clones only, minus some. Found here are some 130,000 clones, 90% to 95% of them singletons; the top ten hold around 0.025%. The sequencing sample was made of thymus tissue. The receptors originated from a boy less than two years old with a congenital heart defect but otherwise immunologically healthy. The CDR3 runs from the conserved cysteine through the conserved F or W. A D gene is named only where the DNA matches it firmly. Size tells how often a clone was seen (once, few, many) or the class of an expanded clone, and some rows leave it out.

D,V,J,size,length,DNA,CDR3
-,TRBV6-1,TRBJ1-1,-,15,TGTGCCAGCAGTGGAGGGGCTCAAGAGAACACTGAAGCTTTCTTT,CASSGGAQENTEAFF
TRBD2,TRBV7-2,TRBJ2-7,-,15,TGTGCCAGCAGCCCCCCCGTCCTAGCGGGGGGCGAGCAGTACTTC,CASSPPVLAGGEQYF
TRBD2,TRBV7-2,TRBJ2-7,-,15,TGTGCCAGCAGCTTGGGCTCTAGCGGACGGTACGAGCAGTACTTC,CASSLGSSGRYEQYF
TRBD2,TRBV5-4,TRBJ2-3,-,15,TGTGCCAGCGGACGGACTAGCGGGAGCACAGATACGCAGTATTTT,CASGRTSGSTDTQYF
-,TRBV30,TRBJ2-7,once,13,TGTGCCTGGAATAGGGGCTTCACCTACGAGCAGTACTTC,CAWNRGFTYEQYF
TRBD1,TRBV2,TRBJ2-7,-,13,TGTGCCAGCTGGGGACAGGGGGCCTACGAGCAGTACTTC,CASWGQGAYEQYF
-,TRBV12-2,TRBJ2-1,-,12,TGTGCAAGTCGCTTCCCCCACAATGAGCAGTTCTTC,CASRFPHNEQFF
TRBD2,TRBV7-9,TRBJ2-7,-,13,TGTGCCAGTGGGAGGGCAGGGCTCTACGAGCAGTACTTC,CASGRAGLYEQYF
TRBD2,TRBV5-4,TRBJ2-3,-,18,TGTGCCAGCAGCTTGAAGTTGGTGCGGGGGGGCCCCCCAGATACGCAGTATTTT,CASSLKLVRGGPPDTQYF
-,TRBV30,TRBJ1-1,-,15,TGTGCCTGGAGTGGAACTGCCGGTCGGGGCACTGAAGCTTTCTTT,CAWSGTAGRGTEAFF
TRBD2,TRBV5-1,TRBJ2-4,-,16,TGCGCCAGCAGCTTGGCCTCTGGACTAGCGGGGAACATTCAGTACTTC,CASSLASGLAGNIQYF
-,TRBV27,TRBJ2-2,-,16,TGTGCCAGCCCAACCACAGGGAAAAATTCGGCCGGGGAGCTGTTTTTT,CASPTTGKNSAGELFF
-,TRBV7-2,TRBJ2-1,-,15,TGTGCCAGCAGCCCCCTGTTCCAGGGGAGAAATGAGCAGTTCTTC,CASSPLFQGRNEQFF
TRBD2,TRBV5-8,TRBJ2-7,once,15,TGTGCCAGCAACGTTCCTCCGACGGGGGGGTGGGAGCAGTACTTC,CASNVPPTGGWEQYF
TRBD1,TRBV19,TRBJ2-7,few,14,TGTGCCAGTAGTCTCGCCGGGACAGGGGATGAGCAGTACTTC,CASSLAGTGDEQYF
-,TRBV6-5,TRBJ2-3,once,13,TGTGCCAGCAGTTGCCCTAAGTCCGATACGCAGTATTTT,CASSCPKSDTQYF